Each of the 3 T cell receptor beta chains below was sequenced from the same sample in a study of T-cell memory formation after mild COVID-19. TCRdb fed the 5' RACE reads into MiXCR, producing one record per CDR3 protein. The sample contains around 110,000 distinct CDR3 sequences, 9.5% to 15% of which appear only once. The sequenced material came from PBMCs or a T cell subset sorted from them (not recorded which). These receptors all stem from an adult woman who had mild COVID-19 (a few samples of this study predate the infection). Cell type and time point are not known.

The chain carries TRBV29-1 and TRBJ2-2, with a possible D match to TRBD2 (7 bases). V lost 4 bases, J lost 4 bases, and 13 bases lay in between. There are 14 residues in the CDR3. Germline assignment: CDR1 SQVTM and CDR2 ANQGSEA. Written as DNA, the CDR3 is TGCAGCGTTGTATCAGGGGAGGGCACCGGGGAGCTGTTTTTT. Protein sequence: CSVVSGEGTGELFF.

The chain uses TRBV4-2 and TRBJ2-3; a possible D gene is TRBD2 (6 bases). V lost 0 bases, J lost 2 bases, and 18 bases lay in between. CDR3 size: 18 residues. The germline CDR1 and CDR2 sequences are LGHNA and YNFKEQ. CDR3 sequence: CASSQDTLRLAFTDTQYF. The CDR3 DNA reads TGTGCCAGCAGCCAAGACACGCTCCGGCTAGCGTTCACAGATACGCAGTATTTT.

This sequence joins TRBV5-1 and TRBJ2-7; 7 bases map to TRBD2. The CDR3 extends over 14 amino acids. Germline assignment: CDR1 SGHRS and CDR2 YFSETQ. The V segment lost 6 bases and the J segment 0 bases; nucleotides outside the gene matches: 6. The CDR3 protein is CASKLADPSYEQYF. CDR3 bases: TGCGCCAGCAAGCTAGCGGATCCCTCCTACGAGCAGTACTTC.